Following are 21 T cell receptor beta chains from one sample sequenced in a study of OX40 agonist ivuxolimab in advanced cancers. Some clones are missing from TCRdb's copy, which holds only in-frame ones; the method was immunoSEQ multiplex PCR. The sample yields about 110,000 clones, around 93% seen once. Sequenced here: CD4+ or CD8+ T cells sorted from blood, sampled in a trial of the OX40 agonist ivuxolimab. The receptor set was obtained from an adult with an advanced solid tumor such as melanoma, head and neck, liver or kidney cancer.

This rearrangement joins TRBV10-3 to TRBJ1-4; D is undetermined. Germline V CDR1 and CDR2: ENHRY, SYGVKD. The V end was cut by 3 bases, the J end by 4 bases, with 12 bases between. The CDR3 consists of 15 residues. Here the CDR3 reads CAISDPVGLNEKLFF. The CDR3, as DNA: TGTGCCATCAGTGACCCGGTAGGGCTTAATGAAAAACTGTTTTTT.

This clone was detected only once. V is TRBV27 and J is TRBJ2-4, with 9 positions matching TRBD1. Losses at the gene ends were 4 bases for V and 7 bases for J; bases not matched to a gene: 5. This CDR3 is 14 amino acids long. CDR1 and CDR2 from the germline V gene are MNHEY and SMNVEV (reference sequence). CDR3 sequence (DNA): TGTGCCAGCAGTTGGGGGGGGACAGGGAACATTCAGTACTTC. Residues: CASSWGGTGNIQYF.

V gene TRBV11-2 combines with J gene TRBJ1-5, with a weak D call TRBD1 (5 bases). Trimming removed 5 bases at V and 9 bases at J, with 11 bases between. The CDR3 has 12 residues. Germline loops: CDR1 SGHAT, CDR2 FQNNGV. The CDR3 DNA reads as TGTGCCAGCAGCCCTCAGGGAGGGCCCCAGCATTTT. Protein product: CASSPQGGPQHF.

The chain's CDR3 is CASSAFRQGFGLWVYTEAFF. As DNA, the CDR3 is TGTGCCAGCAGTGCTTTTAGACAGGGATTCGGATTGTGGGTCTACACTGAAGCTTTCTTT. The chain uses TRBV6-4 and TRBJ1-1; 7 bases match TRBD1. CDR3 length equals 20 residues. Germline-derived CDR1 and CDR2 are MRHNA and SNTAGT. Losses at the gene ends were 4 bases for V and 3 bases for J; bases not matched to a gene: 23.

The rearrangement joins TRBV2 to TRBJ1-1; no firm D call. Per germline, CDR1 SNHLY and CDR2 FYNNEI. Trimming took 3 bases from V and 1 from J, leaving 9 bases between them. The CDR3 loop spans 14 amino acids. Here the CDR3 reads CASSDLQRNTEAFF. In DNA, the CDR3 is TGTGCCAGCAGTGACCTACAGAGGAACACTGAAGCTTTCTTT.

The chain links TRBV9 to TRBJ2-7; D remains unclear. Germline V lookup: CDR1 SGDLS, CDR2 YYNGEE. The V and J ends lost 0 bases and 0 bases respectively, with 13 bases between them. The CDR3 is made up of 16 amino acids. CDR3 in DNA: TGTGCCAGCAGCGTAGGCTTGGAGCCGAGCTCCTACGAGCAGTACTTC. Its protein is CASSVGLEPSSYEQYF.

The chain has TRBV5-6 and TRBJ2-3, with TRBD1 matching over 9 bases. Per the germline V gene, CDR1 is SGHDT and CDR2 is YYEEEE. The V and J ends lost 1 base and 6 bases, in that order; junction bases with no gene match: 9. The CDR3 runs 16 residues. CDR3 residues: CASSLRAGTGQDTQYF. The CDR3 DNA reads TGTGCCAGCAGCTTGAGGGCGGGGACAGGGCAGGATACGCAGTATTTT. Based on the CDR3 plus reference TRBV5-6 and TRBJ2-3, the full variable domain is DAGVTQSPTHLIKTRGQQVTLRCSPKSGHDTVSWYQQALGQGPQFIFQYYEEEERQRGNFPDRFSGHQFPNYSSELNVNALLLGDSALYLCASSLRAGTGQDTQYFGPGTRLTVL.

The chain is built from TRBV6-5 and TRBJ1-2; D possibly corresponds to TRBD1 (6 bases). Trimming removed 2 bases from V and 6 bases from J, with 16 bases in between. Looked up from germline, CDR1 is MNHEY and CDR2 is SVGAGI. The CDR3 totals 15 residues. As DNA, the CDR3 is TGTGCCAGCAGTTACCGACAGGACCCAAGGAATGGCTACACCTTC. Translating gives CASSYRQDPRNGYTF.

CDR3 sequence (DNA): TGTGCCAGCGCCTGGGACTTCGGGACGGACTCTGGAAACACCATATATTTT. It is translated as CASAWDFGTDSGNTIYF. The rearrangement links TRBV19 to TRBJ1-3; D is perhaps TRBD1 (5 bases). The CDR3 spans 17 residues. Trimming cost V 9 bases and J 0 bases, with 21 bases left between them. Looked up from germline, CDR1 is LNHDA and CDR2 is SQIVND (reference sequence).

CDR3 sequence: CASSPLGGERGEAFF. In DNA form, the CDR3 reads TGTGCCAGCAGTCCCCTCGGGGGCGAGCGAGGTGAAGCTTTCTTT. This rearrangement joins TRBV28 to TRBJ1-1, with D tentatively TRBD1 (6 bases). Trimming stripped 5 bases from V and 7 bases from J, with 20 bases between. CDR1 is MDHEN, CDR2 SYDVKM, per germline. CDR3 length equals 15 residues.

The CDR3 region is CASSLRLAGTGELFF. The CDR3 DNA sequence: TGTGCCAGCAGCTTACGACTAGCGGGCACCGGGGAGCTGTTTTTT. The chain recombines TRBV7-2 with TRBJ2-2; 10 bases line up with TRBD2. The CDR3 has 15 amino acids. Per the germline V gene, CDR1 is SGHTA and CDR2 is FQGNSA. Trimming at V came to 2 bases and at J to 4 bases, leaving 1 base not matched to a gene.

The DNA for the CDR3 is TGTGCCAGCAGCTTAGTGGGAGTCCCACACACTGAAGCTTTCTTT. Encoded protein: CASSLVGVPHTEAFF. The chain combines TRBV7-2 with TRBJ1-1; D is unclear. The germline V gene encodes CDR1 SGHTA and CDR2 FQGNSA. Trimming left V 1 base short and J 3 bases short, with 12 bases between. The CDR3 has 15 amino acids.

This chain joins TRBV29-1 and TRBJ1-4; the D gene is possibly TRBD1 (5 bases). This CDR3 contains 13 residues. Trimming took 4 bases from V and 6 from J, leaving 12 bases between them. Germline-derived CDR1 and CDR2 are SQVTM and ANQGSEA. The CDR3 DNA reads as TGCAGCGTTGTAGGGGTAGGGGATGAAAAACTGTTTTTT. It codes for CSVVGVGDEKLFF.

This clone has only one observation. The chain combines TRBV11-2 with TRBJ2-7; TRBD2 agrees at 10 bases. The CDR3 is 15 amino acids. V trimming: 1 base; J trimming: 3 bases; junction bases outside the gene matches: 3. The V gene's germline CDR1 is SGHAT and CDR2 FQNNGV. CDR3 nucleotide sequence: TGTGCCAGCAGCTTAGCGCTAGCGGGAGACTACGAGCAGTACTTC. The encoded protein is CASSLALAGDYEQYF.

In DNA form, the CDR3 reads TGTGCCTGGAGTGTGGGAGGCCCTAGAGATACGCAGTATTTT. It codes for CAWSVGGPRDTQYF. This chain connects TRBV30 to TRBJ2-3, with D possibly TRBD2 on 6 matching bases. This CDR3 region has 14 residues. The germline gives CDR1 GTSNPN, CDR2 SVGIG (reference sequence). Trimming removed 0 bases from V and 5 bases from J, with 12 bases in between. The full variable domain, in which reference TRBV30 and TRBJ2-3 provide the parts outside the CDR3, is SQTIHQWPATLVQPVGSPLSLECTVEGTSNPNLYWYRQAAGRGLQLLFYSVGIGQISSEVPQNLSASRPQDRQFILSSKKLLLSDSGFYLCAWSVGGPRDTQYFGPGTRLTVL.

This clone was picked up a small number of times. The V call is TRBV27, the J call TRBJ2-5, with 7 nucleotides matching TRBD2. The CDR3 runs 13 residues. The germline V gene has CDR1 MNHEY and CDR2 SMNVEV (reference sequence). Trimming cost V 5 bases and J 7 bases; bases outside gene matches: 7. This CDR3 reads CASSTRERVTQYF. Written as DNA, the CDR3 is TGTGCCAGCAGTACGCGGGAGAGGGTGACCCAGTACTTC.

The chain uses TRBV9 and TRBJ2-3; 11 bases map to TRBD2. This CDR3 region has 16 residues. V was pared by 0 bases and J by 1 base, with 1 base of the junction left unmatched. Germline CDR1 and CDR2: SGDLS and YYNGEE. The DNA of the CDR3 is TGTGCCAGCAGCGTAGATAGCGGGAGGGGCACAGATACGCAGTATTTT. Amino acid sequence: CASSVDSGRGTDTQYF. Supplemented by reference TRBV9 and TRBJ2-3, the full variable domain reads DSGVTQTPKHLITATGQRVTLRCSPRSGDLSVYWYQQSLDQGLQFLIQYYNGEERAKGNILERFSAQQFPDLHSELNLSSLELGDSALYFCASSVDSGRGTDTQYFGPGTRLTVL.

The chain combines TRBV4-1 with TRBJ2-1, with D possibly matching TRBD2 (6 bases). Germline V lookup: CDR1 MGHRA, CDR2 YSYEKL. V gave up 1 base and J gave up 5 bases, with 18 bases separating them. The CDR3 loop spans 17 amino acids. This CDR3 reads CASSQAFVGSRDNEQFF. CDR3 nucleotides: TGCGCCAGCAGCCAAGCGTTCGTCGGGAGTCGGGACAATGAGCAGTTCTTC.

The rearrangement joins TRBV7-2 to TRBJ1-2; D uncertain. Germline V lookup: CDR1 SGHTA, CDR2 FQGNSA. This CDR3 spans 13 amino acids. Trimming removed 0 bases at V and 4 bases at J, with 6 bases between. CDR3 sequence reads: CASSLAYSYGYTF. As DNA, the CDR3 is TGTGCCAGCAGCTTAGCCTACAGCTATGGCTACACCTTC.

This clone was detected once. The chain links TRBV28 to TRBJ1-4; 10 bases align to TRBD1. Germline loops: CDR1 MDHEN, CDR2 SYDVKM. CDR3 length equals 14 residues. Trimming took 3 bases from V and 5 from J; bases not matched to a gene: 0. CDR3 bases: TGTGCCAGCAGTTTGGGACAGGGGAATGAAAAACTGTTTTTT. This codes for CASSLGQGNEKLFF. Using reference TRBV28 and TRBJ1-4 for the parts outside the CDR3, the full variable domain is DVKVTQSSRYLVKRTGEKVFLECVQDMDHENMFWYRQDPGLGLRLIYFSYDVKMKEKGDIPEGYSVSREKKERFSLILESASTNQTSMYLCASSLGQGNEKLFFGSGTQLSVL.

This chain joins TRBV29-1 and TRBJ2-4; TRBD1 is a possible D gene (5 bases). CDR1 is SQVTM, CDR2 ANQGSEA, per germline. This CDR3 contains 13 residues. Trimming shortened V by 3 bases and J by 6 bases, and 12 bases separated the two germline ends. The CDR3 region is CSVDGGARNIQYF. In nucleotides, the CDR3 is TGCAGCGTTGATGGTGGGGCGCGAAACATTCAGTACTTC.